This TCR beta chain was identified during a study of cytomegalovirus exposure and HLA in healthy donors. Study in general: Per a later analysis, the roughly 680 first-cohort and 120 validation repertoires shared one platform.

Germline assignment: CDR1 MNHEY and CDR2 SMNVEV (reference sequence). CDR3 length: 15 residues. The junction had 10 bases not matched to a gene; V was cut back by 5 bases and J by 3 bases. On this clone itself: Its antigen is not identified.

This table comes from immunoSEQ multiplex PCR, and its TCRdb copy is limited to in-frame clones, with some not included. The sample shows about 170,000 clones, approximately 89% of them seen only once. General observations from the study: Published work reported that the classifier diagnosed cytomegalovirus status with high specificity and sensitivity. First-cohort TCR clusters tended to co-occur in the roughly 120 validation repertoires, a later analysis found. Most TCR sequences proved rare, with some public TCRs found in many donors.

This TCR was recovered from a young man in good health and CMV-seropositive. Input material: PBMCs. V gene TRBV27 combines with J gene TRBJ2-7; 7 bases agree with TRBD1. The DNA for the CDR3 is TGTGCCAGCAGTCCGCGACAGGGCCTACACTACGAGCAGTACTTC. This gives the protein CASSPRQGLHYEQYF.